This passage covers 21 T cell receptor beta chains from one sample sequenced in a study of CD4+ T cells in melanoma. TCRdb's copy holds only in-frame clones and misses some; the assay was immunoSEQ multiplex PCR. The repertoire includes 55,000 or so clones, approximately 74% of them detected once, and approximately 5% sits in the top ten. Sequencing was carried out using tumor tissue. Receptors were obtained from a human donor with melanoma.

The rearrangement uses TRBV6-6 and TRBJ2-3; 7 bases are shared with TRBD1. Per germline, CDR1 MNHNY and CDR2 SVGAGI (reference sequence). The CDR3 sequence is 15 residues long. The V and J ends lost 5 bases and 0 bases, in that order; junction bases with no gene match: 5. CDR3 nucleotides: TGTGCCAGCAGTCTAGGGACAGTTAGCACAGATACGCAGTATTTT. Protein product: CASSLGTVSTDTQYF.

A remark on this clone: This likely reflects a read error, since a far larger clone is one base away. The same CDR3 is also encoded by other DNA sequences in this sample. The V gene is TRBV4-2, the J gene TRBJ2-7; TRBD1 agrees at 10 bases. CDR1 is LGHNA, CDR2 YNFKEQ, per germline. The CDR3 runs 14 residues. Trimming took 5 bases from V and 4 from J; bases not matched to a gene: 5. The CDR3 spells CASSLVGQGYEQYF. The CDR3 region has the DNA TGTGCCAGCAGCTTGGTGGGACAGGGGTACGAGCAGTACTTC.

This clone was observed a single time. This chain connects TRBV28 to TRBJ1-5; 10 positions match TRBD1. This CDR3 has 15 residues. V was clipped by 6 bases and J by 5 bases; unmatched bases: 7. Germline CDR1 reads MDHEN; CDR2 reads SYDVKM. The CDR3 loop is CASRPTGTGDQPQHF. The DNA of the CDR3 is TGTGCCAGCAGACCGACCGGGACAGGGGATCAGCCCCAGCATTTT.

This clone came up a few times. V usage is TRBV10-1 and J usage is TRBJ2-1, with D hard to call. The CDR3 is made up of 13 amino acids. Germline values: CDR1 WNHNN, CDR2 SYGVQD (reference sequence). The V and J ends lost 9 bases and 4 bases respectively, with 13 bases between them. The DNA of the CDR3 is TGCGCCAGTAGGAGTTGGGGTTACAATGAGCAGTTCTTC. Its protein is CASRSWGYNEQFF.

This clone was recorded only once. The chain carries TRBV27 and TRBJ2-7, with 9 bases aligning to TRBD1. CDR1 is MNHEY, CDR2 SMNVEV, per germline (reference sequence). With 6 bases clipped from V and 0 bases from J, the junction kept 6 bases outside the gene matches. The CDR3 has 15 residues. CDR3 residues: CASRQGTGRSYEQYF. In DNA form, the CDR3 reads TGTGCCAGCAGACAAGGGACAGGGCGCTCCTACGAGCAGTACTTC.

This sequence joins TRBV27 and TRBJ1-5, with TRBD1 matching 12 bases. Germline assignment: CDR1 MNHEY and CDR2 SMNVEV (reference sequence). V lost 2 bases and J lost 5; bases outside the gene matches: 4. The CDR3 spans 16 residues. The CDR3 spells CASSLVGQGADQPQHF. The CDR3 coding sequence is TGTGCCAGCAGTTTAGTGGGACAGGGGGCTGATCAGCCCCAGCATTTT.

For the CDR3, the DNA is TGTGCCAGTAGCCCGGGAAGCAATCAGCCCCAGCATTTT. It is translated as CASSPGSNQPQHF. V and J are TRBV19 and TRBJ1-5; D is unresolved. Trimming removed 6 bases at V and 1 base at J, with 7 bases between. CDR3 length: 13 amino acids. The germline gives CDR1 LNHDA, CDR2 SQIVND (reference sequence).

The genes are TRBV5-4 and TRBJ2-1; D is unclear. V was shortened by 1 base and J by 0 bases, with 8 bases between the two germline ends. The CDR3 has 15 amino acids. The germline CDR1 and CDR2 sequences are SGHNT and YYREEE (reference sequence). For the CDR3, the DNA is TGTGCCAGCAGCTTGCTGCAGTCCTCCTACAATGAGCAGTTCTTC. Translation gives CASSLLQSSYNEQFF.

This clone has just one count. The J gene is TRBJ2-1, the V gene TRBV9, with D maybe TRBD1 (5 bases). The CDR3 length is 15 residues. V was shortened by 0 bases and J by 0 bases, with 7 bases between the two germline ends. Germline CDR1 SGDLS, CDR2 YYNGEE. CDR3 coding DNA: TGTGCCAGCAGCGTAGACGACAGCTCCTACAATGAGCAGTTCTTC. Protein product: CASSVDDSSYNEQFF. Full variable domain (rest looked up from reference TRBV9 and TRBJ2-1): DSGVTQTPKHLITATGQRVTLRCSPRSGDLSVYWYQQSLDQGLQFLIQYYNGEERAKGNILERFSAQQFPDLHSELNLSSLELGDSALYFCASSVDDSSYNEQFFGPGTRLTVL.

The chain recombines TRBV10-1 with TRBJ2-3; 10 nucleotides agree with TRBD2. Trimming cost V 7 bases and J 2 bases; bases outside gene matches: 6. There are 15 residues in the CDR3. Per the germline V gene, CDR1 is WNHNN and CDR2 is SYGVQD (reference sequence). The CDR3 loop is CASKASGSSTDTQYF. The CDR3 nucleotides read TGCGCCAGCAAGGCTAGCGGGAGCTCCACAGATACGCAGTATTTT.

This chain links TRBV5-6 with TRBJ2-3; D is perhaps TRBD2 (6 bases). CDR3 length equals 18 residues. In germline, CDR1 is SGHDT, CDR2 YYEEEE. Deletions cut 0 bases from V and 1 base from J, with 18 bases between. The CDR3 protein is CASSLEGAGEWGTDTQYF. DNA of the CDR3: TGTGCCAGCAGCTTGGAAGGAGCGGGTGAGTGGGGCACAGATACGCAGTATTTT. Filled out from reference TRBV5-6 and TRBJ2-3, the complete variable domain reads DAGVTQSPTHLIKTRGQQVTLRCSPKSGHDTVSWYQQALGQGPQFIFQYYEEEERQRGNFPDRFSGHQFPNYSSELNVNALLLGDSALYLCASSLEGAGEWGTDTQYFGPGTRLTVL.

The chain is built from TRBV11-2 and TRBJ2-3; no definite D call. This CDR3 has 13 amino acids. Between the trimmed V and J ends, which lost 0 bases and 5 bases, there was a span of 6 bases. Germline CDR1 reads SGHAT; CDR2 reads FQNNGV. CDR3 amino acids: CASSLDRIDTQYF. Written as DNA, the CDR3 is TGTGCCAGCAGCTTAGACAGAATAGATACGCAGTATTTT.

By share of the sample, this clone is medium-sized. The chain combines TRBV7-9 with TRBJ2-1; no reliable D call. Germline loops: CDR1 SEHNR, CDR2 FQNEAQ (reference sequence). This CDR3 contains 12 residues. Trimming removed 2 bases from V and 1 base from J, with 0 bases in between. CDR3 amino acids: CASSLSYNEQFF. The CDR3 DNA reads TGTGCCAGCAGCTTATCCTACAATGAGCAGTTCTTC. Full variable domain (remainder filled in from reference TRBV7-9 and TRBJ2-1): DTGVSQNPRHKITKRGQNVTFRCDPISEHNRLYWYRQTLGQGPEFLTYFQNEAQLEKSRLLSDRFSAERPKGSFSTLEIQRTEQGDSAMYLCASSLSYNEQFFGPGTRLTVL.

This clone is medium-sized (0.01 to 0.1%) in the sample. V and J are TRBV7-9 and TRBJ1-1; the match to TRBD1 covers 9 bases. Germline CDR1 is SEHNR and CDR2 is FQNEAQ (reference sequence). The CDR3 totals 13 residues. J lost 7 bases, V lost 5 bases, and 5 bases had no gene match. As DNA, the CDR3 is TGTGCCAGCAGCCGGGGACAGGGTTTTGAAGCTTTCTTT. Residues: CASSRGQGFEAFF.

This clone was detected only once. The chain carries TRBV2 and TRBJ1-2, with a weak D call TRBD1 (6 bases). V gave up 6 bases and J gave up 4 bases, with 15 bases separating them. The germline V gene has CDR1 SNHLY and CDR2 FYNNEI. This CDR3 contains 14 residues. The CDR3 region has the DNA TGTGCCAGCAGAGCGGACAGCGCCTTCTATGGCTACACCTTC. Protein: CASRADSAFYGYTF.

The J gene is TRBJ1-1, the V gene TRBV14; D is possibly TRBD1 (5 bases). This CDR3 spans 15 amino acids. Looked up from germline, CDR1 is SGHDN and CDR2 is FVKESK. V lost 0 bases, J lost 1 base, and 9 bases lay in between. CDR3 residues: CASSQEYGGNTEAFF. CDR3 bases: TGTGCCAGCAGCCAAGAATATGGGGGGAACACTGAAGCTTTCTTT.

The rearrangement uses TRBV5-6 and TRBJ2-3; D is ambiguous. Germline assignment: CDR1 SGHDT and CDR2 YYEEEE. Trimming removed 1 base at V and 7 bases at J, with 4 bases between. This CDR3 is 11 amino acids long. The CDR3 region is CASSLQYTQYF. The CDR3 nucleotides read TGTGCCAGCAGCTTGCAGTATACGCAGTATTTT. Using reference TRBV5-6 and TRBJ2-3 for the parts outside the CDR3, the full variable domain is DAGVTQSPTHLIKTRGQQVTLRCSPKSGHDTVSWYQQALGQGPQFIFQYYEEEERQRGNFPDRFSGHQFPNYSSELNVNALLLGDSALYLCASSLQYTQYFGPGTRLTVL.

This clone was seen a single time. This chain connects TRBV2 to TRBJ2-3; D is perhaps TRBD2 (6 bases). Germline CDR1 SNHLY, CDR2 FYNNEI. This CDR3 contains 15 residues. Trimming removed 0 bases from V and 6 bases from J, with 13 bases in between. CDR3 amino acids: CASSEAGGNYDTQYF. CDR3 DNA sequence: TGTGCCAGCAGTGAAGCGGGGGGTAACTATGATACGCAGTATTTT.

The chain joins TRBV5-1 to TRBJ1-1; TRBD1 is a possible D gene (5 bases). This CDR3 contains 15 residues. Looked up from germline, CDR1 is SGHRS and CDR2 is YFSETQ. The germline V and J ends were trimmed by 4 bases and 5 bases, with 18 bases remaining between them. The CDR3 reads CASSATQGERTEAFF. As DNA, the CDR3 is TGCGCCAGCAGCGCCACCCAAGGGGAGAGGACTGAAGCTTTCTTT. The full variable domain, rest sourced from reference TRBV5-1 and TRBJ1-1, is KAGVTQTPRYLIKTRGQQVTLSCSPISGHRSVSWYQQTPGQGLQFLFEYFSETQRNKGNFPGRFSGRQFSNSRSEMNVSTLELGDSALYLCASSATQGERTEAFFGQGTRLTVV.

The chain employs TRBV7-3 and TRBJ2-5; perhaps TRBD2 as D (6 bases). Trimming pared 2 bases from V and 0 bases from J, leaving 13 bases between. Germline V gene lookup returns CDR1 SGHTA and CDR2 FQGTGA. The CDR3 has 16 residues. In DNA form, the CDR3 reads TGTGCCAGCAGCTTAGTCAGGAGGGCGTACCAAGAGACCCAGTACTTC. It codes for CASSLVRRAYQETQYF. The full variable domain, its missing parts supplied by reference TRBV7-3 and TRBJ2-5, is GAGVSQTPSNKVTEKGKYVELRCDPISGHTALYWYRQSLGQGPEFLIYFQGTGAADDSGLPNDRFFAVRPEGSVSTLKIQRTERGDSAVYLCASSLVRRAYQETQYFGPGTRLLVL.

This clone has just a few counts. Other DNA sequences in this specimen translate into the identical CDR3. V usage is TRBV7-9 and J usage is TRBJ2-5, with 9 bases that match TRBD1. Germline V CDR1 and CDR2: SEHNR, FQNEAQ (reference sequence). The junction had 7 bases not matched to a gene; V was cut back by 6 bases and J by 5 bases. This CDR3 is 14 amino acids long. CDR3 sequence (DNA): TGTGCCAGCAGTCGGGGACAGGGAGGGGAGACCCAGTACTTC. As protein: CASSRGQGGETQYF.